A single sample gave rise to the 10 T cell receptor beta chains below, sequenced in a study of T cell repertoires in cytomegalovirus infection. TCRdb passed the reads through MiXCR, listing each CDR3 protein once. The table includes about 450,000 distinct CDR3 sequences, approximately 33% detected once. Sequencing used PBMCs. These receptors originate from a human donor in good health (CMV status not recorded). Some clones in this sample may be carry-over from other donors' samples.

The gene calls are TRBV28 and TRBJ2-7; either TRBD1 or TRBD2 may fit D (5 bases each). The CDR3 totals 16 residues. V was clipped by 3 bases and J by 0 bases, with 15 bases between them. Germline loops: CDR1 MDHEN, CDR2 SYDVKM. CDR3 nucleotide sequence: TGTGCCAGCAGTTTCCCCAGGGCCCGGGGCTCCTACGAGCAGTACTTC. As protein: CASSFPRARGSYEQYF.

The chain is built from TRBV20-1 and TRBJ1-5; 8 nucleotides match TRBD1. Germline assignment: CDR1 DFQATT and CDR2 SNEGSKA (reference sequence). The CDR3 extends over 14 amino acids. V was pared by 3 bases and J by 0 bases, with 1 base of the junction left unmatched. The CDR3 loop is CSARDRASNQPQHF. The CDR3 nucleotides read TGCAGTGCTAGGGACAGGGCTAGCAATCAGCCCCAGCATTTT.

The chain is built from TRBV12-3 or TRBV12-4 and TRBJ2-4; 7 positions agree with TRBD1. Trimming removed 3 bases from V and 1 base from J; junction bases left unmatched: 9. This CDR3 spans 17 amino acids. CDR3 sequence (DNA): TGTGCCAGCAGTTTCCCGACAGGGATCGGGGCCAAAAACATTCAGTACTTC. Translation: CASSFPTGIGAKNIQYF.

The chain uses TRBV7-3 and TRBJ2-5; D not resolved. The V gene's germline CDR1 is SGHTA and CDR2 FQGTGA. CDR3 length: 14 residues. Deletions cut 8 bases from V and 5 bases from J, with 18 bases between. The DNA for the CDR3 is TGTGCCAGCCCTCAACCAGGTCTCCGGGAGACCCAGTACTTC. It specifies CASPQPGLRETQYF.

This clonotype was picked up many times. The chain is built from TRBV7-2 and TRBJ2-7, with D possibly TRBD2 on 5 matching bases. The CDR3 sequence is 14 residues long. In germline, CDR1 is SGHTA, CDR2 FQGNSA. Trimming removed 5 bases at V and 5 bases at J, with 16 bases between. The CDR3 loop is CASSPPGVGHEQYF. The CDR3 region has the DNA TGTGCCAGCAGCCCCCCCGGGGTTGGCCACGAGCAGTACTTC.

The CDR3 DNA sequence: TGTGCCAGCAGTCCAAGACGGGGGGCGCCGACTGAAGCTTTCTTT. It specifies CASSPRRGAPTEAFF. The rearrangement uses TRBV6-1 and TRBJ1-1; D may be TRBD1 (6 bases). Trimming removed 5 bases from V and 5 bases from J, with 18 bases in between. CDR1 and CDR2 from the germline V gene are MNHNS and SASEGT. The CDR3 has 15 amino acids.

Concerning this clonotype: Being one base from a much bigger clone, this may be a read error. The J gene is TRBJ2-2, the V gene TRBV7-2; no reliable D call. The CDR3 is 14 residues long. Trimming pared 7 bases from V and 6 bases from J, leaving 15 bases between. Germline-derived CDR1 and CDR2 are SGHTA and FQGNSA. The CDR3 nucleotides read TGTGCCAGCATCACTACTAACGGCGCCGGGGAGCTGTTTTTT. Translated, it gives CASITTNGAGELFF. Filled out from reference TRBV7-2 and TRBJ2-2, the complete variable domain reads GAGVSQSPSNKVTEKGKDVELRCDPISGHTALYWYRQSLGQGLEFLIYFQGNSAPDKSGLPSDRFSAERTGGSVSTLTIQRTQQEDSAVYLCASITTNGAGELFFGEGSRLTVL.

At least ten counts were recorded for this clonotype. The CDR3 sequence is CASKPDSLNTEAFF. CDR3 bases: TGTGCCAGCAAGCCCGACAGCCTGAACACTGAAGCTTTCTTT. The genes are TRBV6-1 and TRBJ1-1, with D possibly being TRBD1 (5 bases). This CDR3 has 14 residues. With 7 bases removed from V and 0 bases from J, the gap between germline ends came to 12 bases. In germline, CDR1 is MNHNS, CDR2 SASEGT.

V and J are TRBV5-1 and TRBJ2-3, with D possibly matching TRBD1 (7 bases). This CDR3 is built from 15 residues. Germline values: CDR1 SGHRS, CDR2 YFSETQ. V lost 3 bases and J 1 base, leaving 12 bases between the germline ends. CDR3 in DNA: TGCGCCAGCAGCTCCAGGGGGGTTGGCACAGATACGCAGTATTTT. Protein sequence: CASSSRGVGTDTQYF.

In its sample, this clonotype was seen a few times. In nucleotides, the CDR3 is TGTGCCAGCAGTTACGATCGGTCGCTCACAACTAATGAAAAACTGTTTTTT. It encodes CASSYDRSLTTNEKLFF. The V and J genes are TRBV6-5 and TRBJ1-4; D gene ambiguous. Germline V gene data show CDR1 as MNHEY and CDR2 as SVGAGI. The CDR3 runs 17 residues. Trimming pared 2 bases from V and 0 bases from J, leaving 13 bases between.